The rows below give T cell receptor beta chains drawn from one sample of a study of blood T cells in healthy people across ages. MiXCR, run by TCRdb on the 5' RACE reads, gives a single entry per CDR3 protein. The sample has some 1.5 million distinct CDR3 sequences, 25% to 30% seen once. Sequencing was done on a sample of blood. Every receptor here comes from a woman aged 30 to 39 in good health. Both conserved end residues are part of each CDR3. A D gene is named only where the DNA matches it firmly. A row's size may be missing; if present it is once, few, many or a size class.

v_call	clone_size	j_call	d_call	cdr3_aa	cdr3_nt
TRBV11-2	many	TRBJ2-3	NA	CASSLDLGMAHTDTQYF	TGTGCCAGCAGCTTAGACTTAGGGATGGCACACACAGATACGCAGTATTTT
TRBV27	many	TRBJ2-1	NA	CASGSPSEQFF	TGTGCCAGCGGGTCCCCAAGTGAGCAGTTCTTC
TRBV28	few	TRBJ1-2	NA	CASSLSGAGRGGYTF	TGTGCCAGCAGCCTCAGCGGGGCGGGAAGAGGTGGCTACACCTTC
TRBV4-1	few	TRBJ2-5	NA	CASSQVGDETQYF	TGCGCCAGCAGCCAAGTTGGGGATGAGACCCAGTACTTC
TRBV7-2	NA	TRBJ2-2	NA	CASSLGWELFF	TGTGCCAGCAGCTTAGGGTGGGAGCTGTTTTTT
TRBV7-2	NA	TRBJ2-3	NA	CASSFGLNTDTQYF	TGTGCCAGCAGCTTCGGGCTAAACACAGACACGCAGTATTTT
TRBV5-1	few	TRBJ2-1	NA	CASSPGYDGDEQFF	TGCGCCAGCAGCCCTGGCTACGATGGCGATGAGCAGTTCTTC
TRBV6-5	many	TRBJ2-7	TRBD2	CASSGGGSGNYEQYF	TGTGCCAGCAGTGGGGGAGGGAGCGGGAACTACGAGCAGTACTTC
TRBV12-3/TRBV12-4	NA	TRBJ2-5	NA	CASSYTGISETQYF	TGTGCCAGCAGTTATACAGGGATCAGCGAGACCCAGTACTTC
TRBV4-1	NA	TRBJ2-2	NA	CASSQVPGLGSAGELFF	TGCGCCAGTAGCCAAGTACCGGGCCTTGGTTCGGCCGGGGAGCTGTTTTTT
TRBV28	NA	TRBJ2-7	NA	CASSFQGIMNEQYF	TGTGCCAGCAGTTTTCAGGGGATAATGAACGAGCAGTACTTC
TRBV10-2	NA	TRBJ2-3	TRBD2	CASRPTSGPADTQYF	TGCGCCAGCAGGCCTACTAGCGGCCCCGCAGATACGCAGTATTTT
TRBV6-5	NA	TRBJ1-3	NA	CASSYSGRSGNTIYF	TGTGCCAGCAGTTACTCAGGCCGCTCTGGAAACACCATATATTTT
TRBV7-9	NA	TRBJ2-1	TRBD1	CASSDGQGLEQFF	TGTGCCAGCAGCGACGGACAGGGCCTTGAGCAGTTCTTC
TRBV20-1	NA	TRBJ2-5	TRBD1	CSARNRGRRETQYF	TGCAGTGCCCGAAACAGGGGCCGACGAGAGACCCAGTACTTC
TRBV11-2	many	TRBJ2-7	NA	CASSLLPGRNEQYF	TGTGCCAGCAGCTTACTGCCGGGGAGAAACGAGCAGTACTTC
TRBV15	NA	TRBJ2-3	TRBD2	CTTTSGRTDTQYF	TGTACCACGACTAGCGGGAGAACAGATACGCAGTATTTT
TRBV9	NA	TRBJ2-1	TRBD2	CASSTYSGGAYEQFF	TGTGCCAGCAGCACTTATAGCGGGGGGGCCTATGAGCAGTTCTTC
TRBV5-1	NA	TRBJ2-5	TRBD1	CASSENLLGQGFQETQYF	TGCGCCAGCAGCGAGAACCTCCTGGGACAGGGGTTCCAAGAGACCCAGTACTTC
TRBV6-6	NA	TRBJ1-6	NA	CASSQGSSLPLHF	TGTGCCAGCAGCCAGGGGTCGAGTTTACCCCTCCACTTT
TRBV24-1	few	TRBJ2-1	NA	CATSDRGSARDEQFF	TGTGCCACCAGTGATCGAGGGAGCGCCCGCGATGAGCAGTTCTTC
TRBV18	NA	TRBJ1-2	TRBD1	CASSPTTGTGPVLSYGYTF	TGTGCCAGCTCACCGACTACAGGGACAGGACCCGTCTTATCATATGGCTACACCTTC
TRBV4-3	many	TRBJ2-5	NA	CASSQDATAKETQYF	TGCGCCAGCAGCCAAGATGCGACAGCCAAAGAGACCCAGTACTTC
TRBV7-3	many	TRBJ1-2	TRBD1	CASSLTGGSGYTF	TGTGCCAGCAGTTTAACAGGGGGTAGTGGCTACACCTTC
TRBV7-2	few	TRBJ1-1	NA	CASSLNRRQMNTEAFF	TGTGCCAGCAGCTTAAACCGGAGGCAAATGAACACTGAAGCTTTCTTT
TRBV24-1	NA	TRBJ2-1	TRBD2	CATSDPSGTSGTDNEQFF	TGTGCCACCAGTGACCCCTCCGGGACTAGCGGGACCGACAATGAGCAGTTCTTC
TRBV29-1	many	TRBJ2-7	TRBD2	CSVEEGSGRAFEQYF	TGCAGCGTTGAAGAGGGAAGCGGGAGGGCCTTCGAGCAGTACTTC
TRBV29-1	NA	TRBJ2-3	TRBD2	CSVVMTSGILDTQYF	TGCAGCGTTGTTATGACTAGCGGGATTTTAGATACGCAGTATTTT
TRBV10-3	many	TRBJ2-4	NA	CAISEGPGQGNIQYF	TGTGCCATCAGTGAGGGGCCGGGACAAGGAAACATTCAGTACTTC
TRBV25-1	few	TRBJ1-1	TRBD1	CASSESRARTGARTEAFF	TGTGCCAGCAGTGAGTCTCGGGCGCGGACAGGGGCAAGGACTGAAGCTTTCTTT